This T cell receptor (beta chain) came from a study of CD8 T cells in ankylosing spondylitis. Broader study findings: Reactive arthritis synovial fluid and blood previously showed some of these motif variants. Reported data indicate significant enrichment of disease-linked clones within matched ankylosing spondylitis synovial fluid.

This clonotype was detected ten times or more. The antigen is unknown. After removal of 5 bases from V and 2 bases from J, the junction contained 3 bases not matched to a gene. The CDR3 has 15 residues. It was by quantitative 5'-RACE with molecular barcodes that TCR beta libraries were made. TCRdb re-called the 5' RACE reads with MiXCR, one entry per CDR3 protein. The sample consists of 350,000 to 400,000 distinct CDR3 sequences, around 20% of them appearing once. The sequence came from a male donor with ankylosing spondylitis or in good health (not recorded which). The chain links TRBV12-3 or TRBV12-4 to TRBJ2-7; 13 nucleotides match TRBD2. Sequenced sample: blood, either unsorted or a sorted T cell fraction (not recorded which). The CDR3, as DNA: TGTGCCAGCAGTCCTACTAGCGGGGGGGCCTACGAGCAGTACTTC. Amino acids: CASSPTSGGAYEQYF.